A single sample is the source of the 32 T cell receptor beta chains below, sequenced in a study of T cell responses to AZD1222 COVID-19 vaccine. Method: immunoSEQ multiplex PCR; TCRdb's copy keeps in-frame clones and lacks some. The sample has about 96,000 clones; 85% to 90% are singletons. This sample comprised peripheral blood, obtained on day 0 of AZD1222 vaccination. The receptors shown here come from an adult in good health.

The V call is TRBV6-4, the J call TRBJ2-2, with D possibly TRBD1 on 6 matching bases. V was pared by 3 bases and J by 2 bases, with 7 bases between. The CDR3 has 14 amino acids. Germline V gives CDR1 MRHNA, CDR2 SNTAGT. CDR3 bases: TGTGCCAGCAGTGAGGGACAAAACACCGGGGAGCTGTTTTTT. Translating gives CASSEGQNTGELFF.

Here the CDR3 reads CASSPGQGYTEAFF. Here the CDR3 DNA reads TGTGCCAGCAGCCCAGGACAGGGGTATACTGAAGCTTTCTTT. This chain connects TRBV7-2 to TRBJ1-1, with TRBD1 matching 9 bases. Trimming removed 5 bases from V and 5 bases from J; junction bases left unmatched: 6. This CDR3 is 14 amino acids long. Germline CDR1 SGHTA, CDR2 FQGNSA. The whole variable domain, filled in from reference TRBV7-2 and TRBJ1-1, reads GAGVSQSPSNKVTEKGKDVELRCDPISGHTALYWYRQSLGQGLEFLIYFQGNSAPDKSGLPSDRFSAERTGGSVSTLTIQRTQQEDSAVYLCASSPGQGYTEAFFGQGTRLTVV.

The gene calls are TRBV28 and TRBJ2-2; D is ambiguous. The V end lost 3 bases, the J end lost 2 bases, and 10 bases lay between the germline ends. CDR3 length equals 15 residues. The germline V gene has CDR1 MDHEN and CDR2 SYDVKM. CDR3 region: CASSFGTANTGELFF. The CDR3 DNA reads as TGTGCCAGCAGTTTCGGAACGGCCAACACCGGGGAGCTGTTTTTT. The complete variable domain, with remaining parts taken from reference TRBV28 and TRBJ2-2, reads DVKVTQSSRYLVKRTGEKVFLECVQDMDHENMFWYRQDPGLGLRLIYFSYDVKMKEKGDIPEGYSVSREKKERFSLILESASTNQTSMYLCASSFGTANTGELFFGEGSRLTVL.

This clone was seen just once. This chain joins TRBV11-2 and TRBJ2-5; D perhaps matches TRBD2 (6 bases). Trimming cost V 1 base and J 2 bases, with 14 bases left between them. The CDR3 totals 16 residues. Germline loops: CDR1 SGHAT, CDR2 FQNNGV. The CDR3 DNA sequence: TGTGCCAGCAGCTTAGCCAGAGCGGGCAGTCAAGAGACCCAGTACTTC. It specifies CASSLARAGSQETQYF.

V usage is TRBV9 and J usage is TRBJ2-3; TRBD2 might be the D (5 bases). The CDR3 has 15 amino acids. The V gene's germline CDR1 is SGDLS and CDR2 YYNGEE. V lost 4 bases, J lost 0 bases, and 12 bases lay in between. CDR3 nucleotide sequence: TGTGCCAGCAGCTTAGGACTGTATAGCACAGATACGCAGTATTTT. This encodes CASSLGLYSTDTQYF. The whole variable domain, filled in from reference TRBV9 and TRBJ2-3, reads DSGVTQTPKHLITATGQRVTLRCSPRSGDLSVYWYQQSLDQGLQFLIQYYNGEERAKGNILERFSAQQFPDLHSELNLSSLELGDSALYFCASSLGLYSTDTQYFGPGTRLTVL.

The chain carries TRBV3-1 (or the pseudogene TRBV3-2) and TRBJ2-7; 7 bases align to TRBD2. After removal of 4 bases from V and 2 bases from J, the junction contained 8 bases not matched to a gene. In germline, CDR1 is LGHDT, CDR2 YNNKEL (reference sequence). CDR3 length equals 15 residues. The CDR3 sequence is CASSPPPGLTYEQYF. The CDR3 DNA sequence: TGTGCCAGCAGCCCGCCTCCGGGACTAACCTACGAGCAGTACTTC.

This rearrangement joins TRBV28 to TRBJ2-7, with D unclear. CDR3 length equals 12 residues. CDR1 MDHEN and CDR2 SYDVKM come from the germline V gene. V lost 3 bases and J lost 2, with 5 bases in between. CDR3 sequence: CASSFTPYEQYF. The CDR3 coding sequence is TGTGCCAGCAGTTTTACTCCCTACGAGCAGTACTTC.

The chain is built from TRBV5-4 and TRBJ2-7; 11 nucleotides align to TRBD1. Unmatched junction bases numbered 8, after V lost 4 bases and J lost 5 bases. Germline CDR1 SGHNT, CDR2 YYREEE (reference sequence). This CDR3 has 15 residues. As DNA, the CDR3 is TGTGCCAGCAGCGATGGGACAGGGGGTATCGACGAGCAGTACTTC. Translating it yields CASSDGTGGIDEQYF.

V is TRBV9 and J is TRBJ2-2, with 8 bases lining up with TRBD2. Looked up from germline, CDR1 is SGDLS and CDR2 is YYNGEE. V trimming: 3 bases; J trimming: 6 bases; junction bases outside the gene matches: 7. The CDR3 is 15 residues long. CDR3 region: CASSDRLAFAGELFF. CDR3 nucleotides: TGTGCCAGCAGCGACCGACTAGCGTTTGCCGGGGAGCTGTTTTTT.

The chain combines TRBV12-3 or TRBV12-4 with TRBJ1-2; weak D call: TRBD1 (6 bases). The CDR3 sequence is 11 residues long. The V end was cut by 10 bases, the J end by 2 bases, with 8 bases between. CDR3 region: CAMTGNYGYTF. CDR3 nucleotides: TGTGCCATGACAGGCAACTATGGCTACACCTTC.

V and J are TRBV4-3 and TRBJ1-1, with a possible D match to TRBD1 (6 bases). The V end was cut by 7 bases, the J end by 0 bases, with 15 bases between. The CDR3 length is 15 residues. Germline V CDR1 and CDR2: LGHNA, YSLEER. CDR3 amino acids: CASTSGDLVNTEAFF. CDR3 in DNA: TGCGCCAGCACATCAGGGGACCTGGTGAACACTGAAGCTTTCTTT.

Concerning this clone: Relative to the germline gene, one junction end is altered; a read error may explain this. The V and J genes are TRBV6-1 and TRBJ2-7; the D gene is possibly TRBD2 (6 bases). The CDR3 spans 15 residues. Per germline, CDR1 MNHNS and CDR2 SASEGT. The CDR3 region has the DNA TGTGCCAGCAGTGAAAGGGGCGGGGTGATCCCCCCCCCGAACTTC. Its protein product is CASSERGGVIPPPNF.

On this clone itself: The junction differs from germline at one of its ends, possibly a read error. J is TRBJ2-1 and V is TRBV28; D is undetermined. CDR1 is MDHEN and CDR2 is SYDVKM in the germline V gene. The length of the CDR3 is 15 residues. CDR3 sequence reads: CASSPVGSSSNEQFF. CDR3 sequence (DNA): TGTGCCAGCAGCCCCGTGGGTAGCTCCTCCAATGAGCAGTTCTTC.

CDR3 DNA sequence: TGTGCCAGCAGCTCCTCTAGCGGCACAGATACGCAGTATTTT. It specifies CASSSSSGTDTQYF. The chain uses TRBV7-2 and TRBJ2-3, with D tentatively TRBD2 (6 bases). V was cut by 4 bases and J by 1 base, with 9 bases left in between. Germline V CDR1 and CDR2: SGHTA, FQGNSA. The CDR3 covers 14 residues.

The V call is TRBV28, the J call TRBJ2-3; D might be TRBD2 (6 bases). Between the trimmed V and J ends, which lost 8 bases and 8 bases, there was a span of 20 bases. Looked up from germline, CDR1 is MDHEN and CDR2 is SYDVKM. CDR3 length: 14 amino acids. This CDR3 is CASLKASALVTQYF. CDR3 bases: TGTGCCAGCCTCAAGGCTAGCGCCTTGGTTACGCAGTATTTT.

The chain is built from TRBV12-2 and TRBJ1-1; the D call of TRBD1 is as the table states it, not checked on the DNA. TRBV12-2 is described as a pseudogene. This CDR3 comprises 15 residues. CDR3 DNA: TGTGCAAGTCGCTGGGCCGGGACAAGGAACACTGAAGCTTTCTTT. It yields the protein CASRWAGTRNTEAFF.

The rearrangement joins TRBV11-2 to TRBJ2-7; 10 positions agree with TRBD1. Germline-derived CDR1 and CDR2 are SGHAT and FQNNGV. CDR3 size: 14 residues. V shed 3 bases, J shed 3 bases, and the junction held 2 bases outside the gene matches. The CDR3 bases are TGTGCCAGCAGCTTCGGACAGGGGGTCTACGAGCAGTACTTC. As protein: CASSFGQGVYEQYF.

CDR3 bases: TGCAGCGTTGAAGATCCGGCTTCTCGCACAGATACGCAGTATTTT. Translated, it gives CSVEDPASRTDTQYF. The V gene is TRBV29-1, the J gene TRBJ2-3; no firm D call. The CDR3 sequence is 15 residues long. Germline V gene lookup returns CDR1 SQVTM and CDR2 ANQGSEA. Trimming left V 0 bases short and J 1 base short, with 11 bases between.

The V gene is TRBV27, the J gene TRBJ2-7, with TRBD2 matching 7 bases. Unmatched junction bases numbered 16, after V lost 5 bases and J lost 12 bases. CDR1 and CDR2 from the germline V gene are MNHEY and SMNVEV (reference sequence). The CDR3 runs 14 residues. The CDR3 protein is CASSQAGTHTPPYF. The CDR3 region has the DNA TGTGCCAGCAGTCAAGCGGGAACCCATACCCCCCCGTACTTC.

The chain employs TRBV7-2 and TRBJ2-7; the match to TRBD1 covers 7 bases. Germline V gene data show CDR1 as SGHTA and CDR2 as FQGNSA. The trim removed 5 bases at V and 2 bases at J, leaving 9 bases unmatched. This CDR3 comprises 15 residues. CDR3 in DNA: TGTGCCAGCAGCCCCACGGGACAGTTCACCTACGAGCAGTACTTC. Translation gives CASSPTGQFTYEQYF.

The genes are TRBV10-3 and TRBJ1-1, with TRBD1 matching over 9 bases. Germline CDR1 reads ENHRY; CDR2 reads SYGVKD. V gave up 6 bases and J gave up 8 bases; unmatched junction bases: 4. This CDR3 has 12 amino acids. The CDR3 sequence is CAIRDRGTEAFF. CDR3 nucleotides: TGTGCCATCAGAGACAGGGGGACCGAAGCTTTCTTT.

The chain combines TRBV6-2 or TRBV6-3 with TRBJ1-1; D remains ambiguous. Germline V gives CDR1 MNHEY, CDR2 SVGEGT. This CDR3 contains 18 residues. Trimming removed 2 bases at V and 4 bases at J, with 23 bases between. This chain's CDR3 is CASSYLTWQVTSGTEAFF. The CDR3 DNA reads TGTGCCAGCAGTTACCTAACATGGCAGGTAACCTCGGGCACTGAAGCTTTCTTT.

In DNA form, the CDR3 reads TGTGCCATGACAACCACACCAGACACTGAAGCTTTCTTT. This translates into CAMTTTPDTEAFF. This chain connects TRBV10-3 to TRBJ1-1; D uncertain. Per germline, CDR1 ENHRY and CDR2 SYGVKD. V shed 9 bases and J shed 3 bases, with 14 bases lying between them. The CDR3 has 13 amino acids.

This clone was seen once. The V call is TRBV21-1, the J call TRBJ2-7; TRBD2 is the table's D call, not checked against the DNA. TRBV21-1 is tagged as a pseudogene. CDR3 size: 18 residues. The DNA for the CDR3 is TGTGCCAGCAGCAAAGGGTGGTCGGAGCGGGAGGGCCCGTACGAGCAGTACTTC. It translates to CASSKGWSEREGPYEQYF.

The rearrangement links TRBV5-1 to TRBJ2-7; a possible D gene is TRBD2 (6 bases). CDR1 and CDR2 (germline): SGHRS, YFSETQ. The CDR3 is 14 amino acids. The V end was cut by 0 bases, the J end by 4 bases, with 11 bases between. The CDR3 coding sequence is TGCGCCAGCAGCTTGGCCGGCGGGGTGTACGAGCAGTACTTC. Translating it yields CASSLAGGVYEQYF.

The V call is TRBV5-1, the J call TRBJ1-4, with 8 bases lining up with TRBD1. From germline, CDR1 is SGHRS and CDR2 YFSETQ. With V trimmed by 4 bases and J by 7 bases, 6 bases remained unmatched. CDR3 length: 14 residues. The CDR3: CASSRRGQGEKLFF. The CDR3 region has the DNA TGCGCCAGCAGCCGCAGGGGGCAGGGTGAAAAACTGTTTTTT.

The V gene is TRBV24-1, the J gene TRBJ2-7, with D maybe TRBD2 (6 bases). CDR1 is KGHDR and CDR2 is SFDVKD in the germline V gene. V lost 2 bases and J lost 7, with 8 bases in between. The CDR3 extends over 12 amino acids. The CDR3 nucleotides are TGTGCCACCAGTGATTCCGGGAGAGAGCAGTACTTC. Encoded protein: CATSDSGREQYF.

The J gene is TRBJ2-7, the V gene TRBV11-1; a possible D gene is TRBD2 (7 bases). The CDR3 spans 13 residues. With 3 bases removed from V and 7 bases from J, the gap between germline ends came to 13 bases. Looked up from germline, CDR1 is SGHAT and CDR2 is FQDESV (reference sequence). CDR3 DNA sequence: TGTGCCAGCAGCTTTGGGGGGGCCGGTGAGCAGTACTTC. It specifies CASSFGGAGEQYF.

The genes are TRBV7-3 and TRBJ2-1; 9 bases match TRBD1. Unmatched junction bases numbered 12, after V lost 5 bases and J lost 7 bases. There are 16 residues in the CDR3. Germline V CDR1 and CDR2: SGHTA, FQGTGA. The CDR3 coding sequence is TGTGCCAGCAGCCTAAGCCCGGGACAGGGAGATAATGAGCAGTTCTTC. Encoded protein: CASSLSPGQGDNEQFF.

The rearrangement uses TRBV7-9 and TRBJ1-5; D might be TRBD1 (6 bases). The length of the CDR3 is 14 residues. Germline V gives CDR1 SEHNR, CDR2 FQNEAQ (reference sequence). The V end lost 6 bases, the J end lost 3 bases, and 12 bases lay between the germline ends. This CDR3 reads CASSSQGTNQPQHF. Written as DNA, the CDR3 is TGTGCCAGCAGTTCACAGGGTACCAATCAGCCCCAGCATTTT.

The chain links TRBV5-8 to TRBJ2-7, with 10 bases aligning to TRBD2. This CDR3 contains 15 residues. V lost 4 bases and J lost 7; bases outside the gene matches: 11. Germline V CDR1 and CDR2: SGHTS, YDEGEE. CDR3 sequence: CASSIRIAGGREQYF. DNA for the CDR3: TGTGCCAGCAGCATCCGGATAGCGGGAGGTCGGGAGCAGTACTTC.

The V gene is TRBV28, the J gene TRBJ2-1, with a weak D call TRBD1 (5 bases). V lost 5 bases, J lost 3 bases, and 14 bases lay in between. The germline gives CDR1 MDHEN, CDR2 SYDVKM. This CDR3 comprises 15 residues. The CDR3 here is CASSTTAGLYNEQFF. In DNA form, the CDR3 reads TGTGCCAGCAGTACCACGGCAGGGCTCTACAATGAGCAGTTCTTC.